The 30 T cell receptor beta chains below were found in one sample sequenced in a study of technical replicates of blood from a few donors. Generated by immunoSEQ multiplex PCR, the TCRdb table keeps only in-frame clones and is missing some. The sample includes 60,000 to 90,000 clones, more than 85% seen only once; the top ten take roughly 0.37%. Material: T cells isolated from PBMCs. The receptors stem from a human donor in good health.

The sample holds one count of this clone. The chain links TRBV19 to TRBJ1-2, with D possibly TRBD1 on 5 matching bases. Germline V gene data show CDR1 as LNHDA and CDR2 as SQIVND (reference sequence). Trimming removed 7 bases at V and 5 bases at J, with 14 bases between. The CDR3 spans 13 residues. The CDR3 region has the DNA TGTGCCAGTACCTTGACAGTCGGGTATGGCTACACCTTC. Residues: CASTLTVGYGYTF.

The chain links TRBV18 to TRBJ1-5; D possibly corresponds to TRBD1 (6 bases). The CDR3 runs to 14 residues. CDR1 and CDR2 (germline): KGHSH, LQKENI. V was trimmed by 5 bases and J by 3 bases, leaving 11 bases between them. Here the CDR3 reads CASSFTGNNQPQHF. Written as DNA, the CDR3 is TGTGCCAGCTCATTTACAGGGAACAATCAGCCCCAGCATTTT.

V and J are TRBV27 and TRBJ2-2, with 9 bases identical to TRBD1. With 4 bases clipped from V and 2 bases from J, the junction kept 2 bases outside the gene matches. Germline assignment: CDR1 MNHEY and CDR2 SMNVEV (reference sequence). The CDR3 is 15 residues long. CDR3 amino acids: CASSWGQGNTGELFF. The CDR3 DNA follows: TGTGCCAGCAGTTGGGGACAGGGAAACACCGGGGAGCTGTTTTTT.

V and J are TRBV7-9 and TRBJ1-1; TRBD1 matches at 9 bases. V was clipped by 5 bases and J by 7 bases; unmatched bases: 11. In germline, CDR1 is SEHNR, CDR2 FQNEAQ (reference sequence). This CDR3 has 15 residues. The CDR3 region is CASSQPGTGRSEAFF. In DNA, the CDR3 is TGTGCCAGCAGCCAACCCGGGACAGGGAGGAGTGAAGCTTTCTTT.

This clone has only one observation. The chain links TRBV19 to TRBJ1-2, with 7 positions matching TRBD1. Trimming cost V 5 bases and J 6 bases; bases outside gene matches: 12. Germline V gene sequence: CDR1 LNHDA, CDR2 SQIVND (reference sequence). This CDR3 region has 15 residues. CDR3 in amino acids: CASSFTQGDVHGYTF. The DNA for the CDR3 is TGTGCCAGTAGTTTTACTCAGGGGGACGTCCATGGCTACACCTTC. Combining the CDR3 with reference TRBV19 and TRBJ1-2 gives the whole variable domain DGGITQSPKYLFRKEGQNVTLSCEQNLNHDAMYWYRQDPGQGLRLIYYSQIVNDFQKGDIAEGYSVSREKKESFPLTVTSAQKNPTAFYLCASSFTQGDVHGYTFGSGTRLTVV.

The chain joins TRBV4-2 to TRBJ1-5, with 9 bases matching TRBD1. CDR3 length equals 20 residues. Germline CDR1 LGHNA, CDR2 YNFKEQ. J lost 5 bases, V lost 0 bases, and 17 bases had no gene match. CDR3 protein: CASSQELVMVTGGNYQPQHF. In nucleotides, the CDR3 is TGTGCCAGCAGCCAAGAATTAGTTATGGTGACAGGGGGTAATTATCAGCCCCAGCATTTT.

The rearrangement uses TRBV9 and TRBJ1-1; TRBD1 agrees at 7 bases. The CDR3 sequence is 15 residues long. In germline, CDR1 is SGDLS, CDR2 YYNGEE. The V and J ends lost 3 bases and 1 base, in that order; junction bases with no gene match: 6. The CDR3, as DNA: TGTGCCAGCAGCGGGACAGGTCGGGGGAACACTGAAGCTTTCTTT. Amino acids: CASSGTGRGNTEAFF.

Here the CDR3 reads CASSLLADSSYEQYF. The CDR3 DNA is TGCGCCAGCAGCCTTTTGGCGGACAGCTCCTACGAGCAGTACTTC. The chain employs TRBV4-3 and TRBJ2-7; D is possibly TRBD1 (6 bases). Between the trimmed V and J ends, which lost 4 bases and 0 bases, there was a span of 13 bases. CDR1 LGHNA and CDR2 YSLEER come from the germline V gene. The CDR3 spans 15 residues.

The gene calls are TRBV4-1 and TRBJ1-1, with 11 bases aligning to TRBD1. Germline V CDR1 and CDR2: MGHRA, YSYEKL. V shed 2 bases, J shed 6 bases, and the junction held 8 bases outside the gene matches. The CDR3 totals 16 residues. CDR3: CASSQPHGQGASEAFF. The CDR3 DNA reads as TGCGCCAGCAGCCAACCCCATGGACAGGGGGCCTCTGAAGCTTTCTTT.

The CDR3: CASSSGTSGSWNEQFF. The CDR3 DNA follows: TGTGCCAGCAGCTCCGGGACTAGCGGGAGTTGGAATGAGCAGTTCTTC. The chain uses TRBV7-3 and TRBJ2-1; TRBD2 aligns across 14 bases. CDR1 and CDR2 from the germline V gene are SGHTA and FQGTGA. Trimming removed 4 bases from V and 7 bases from J; junction bases left unmatched: 6. CDR3 size: 16 residues.

This chain joins TRBV19 and TRBJ2-5; a weak D match, TRBD1 (6 bases). The germline V gene has CDR1 LNHDA and CDR2 SQIVND (reference sequence). V lost 8 bases and J 7 bases, leaving 14 bases between the germline ends. The length of the CDR3 is 12 residues. CDR3 bases: TGTGCCAGTGCCAAGAGAGGGGGGACCCAGTACTTC. Amino acid sequence: CASAKRGGTQYF.

The chain combines TRBV7-2 with TRBJ2-7, with a weak D call TRBD1 (5 bases). CDR3 size: 13 residues. Germline V gene data show CDR1 as SGHTA and CDR2 as FQGNSA. V was clipped by 6 bases and J by 2 bases, with 11 bases between them. The CDR3 region is CASSQGTPYEQYF. CDR3 nucleotides: TGTGCCAGCAGTCAGGGCACTCCCTACGAGCAGTACTTC. Combining the CDR3 with reference TRBV7-2 and TRBJ2-7 gives the whole variable domain GAGVSQSPSNKVTEKGKDVELRCDPISGHTALYWYRQSLGQGLEFLIYFQGNSAPDKSGLPSDRFSAERTGGSVSTLTIQRTQQEDSAVYLCASSQGTPYEQYFGPGTRLTVT.

This clone has only a few counts. J is TRBJ2-5 and V is TRBV9; 13 nucleotides agree with TRBD2. This CDR3 is 14 amino acids long. Germline CDR1 SGDLS, CDR2 YYNGEE. V lost 3 bases and J lost 4; bases outside the gene matches: 0. CDR3 in DNA: TGTGCCAGCAGCGGGACTAGCGGGGGAGAGACCCAGTACTTC. Protein sequence: CASSGTSGGETQYF.

V gene TRBV5-1 combines with J gene TRBJ1-5, with 7 bases matching TRBD1. Germline trimming cut 0 bases from V and 6 bases from J; bases unmatched to any gene: 3. The CDR3 extends over 14 amino acids. Germline V lookup: CDR1 SGHRS, CDR2 YFSETQ. CDR3: CASSLGQGSQPQHF. CDR3 sequence (DNA): TGCGCCAGCAGCTTGGGACAGGGTAGTCAGCCCCAGCATTTT.

Here the CDR3 DNA reads TGTGCCAGTAGTATGGGGACAGGGGGAAGGTACGAGCAGTACTTC. Translating gives CASSMGTGGRYEQYF. The chain employs TRBV19 and TRBJ2-7, with 11 bases fitting TRBD1. This CDR3 has 15 residues. Trimming cost V 3 bases and J 4 bases; bases outside gene matches: 5. From germline, CDR1 is LNHDA and CDR2 SQIVND (reference sequence). The full variable domain, completed using reference TRBV19 and TRBJ2-7, is DGGITQSPKYLFRKEGQNVTLSCEQNLNHDAMYWYRQDPGQGLRLIYYSQIVNDFQKGDIAEGYSVSREKKESFPLTVTSAQKNPTAFYLCASSMGTGGRYEQYFGPGTRLTVT.

This chain uses TRBV19 with TRBJ2-7, with D tentatively TRBD2 (5 bases). The CDR3 spans 15 residues. The V gene's germline CDR1 is LNHDA and CDR2 SQIVND (reference sequence). Trimming stripped 2 bases from V and 3 bases from J, with 14 bases between. CDR3 loop: CASSISVGGGYEQYF. The CDR3 DNA reads as TGTGCCAGTAGTATAAGCGTGGGCGGAGGCTACGAGCAGTACTTC.

The chain is built from TRBV7-9 and TRBJ2-7, with 7 bases that match TRBD1. The CDR3 spans 14 residues. Germline CDR1 and CDR2: SEHNR and FQNEAQ (reference sequence). Trimming at V came to 4 bases and at J to 3 bases, leaving 6 bases not matched to a gene. The CDR3 sequence is CASSYGQVHYEQYF. CDR3 in DNA: TGTGCCAGCAGCTATGGACAGGTCCACTACGAGCAGTACTTC.

This chain links TRBV6-5 with TRBJ1-2, with 9 positions matching TRBD1. The CDR3 runs to 15 residues. The V gene end was trimmed by 0 bases and the J gene end by 8 bases; junction bases not matched to a gene: 7. Per germline, CDR1 MNHEY and CDR2 SVGAGI. The CDR3 sequence is CASSYSNTGGRGYTF. CDR3 coding DNA: TGTGCCAGCAGTTACTCTAATACAGGGGGCAGGGGCTACACCTTC.

The V gene is TRBV10-1, the J gene TRBJ2-7, with 9 bases lining up with TRBD1. From germline, CDR1 is WNHNN and CDR2 SYGVQD (reference sequence). CDR3 length: 16 amino acids. Trimming took 2 bases from V and 0 from J; bases not matched to a gene: 5. In DNA, the CDR3 is TGCGCCAGCAGTGAGACCGGGACAGGGTCCTCCTACGAGCAGTACTTC. This translates into CASSETGTGSSYEQYF.

The chain recombines TRBV19 with TRBJ2-7; 7 positions agree with TRBD1. The CDR3 is 13 amino acids. The trim removed 3 bases at V and 6 bases at J, leaving 5 bases unmatched. The V gene's germline CDR1 is LNHDA and CDR2 SQIVND (reference sequence). The CDR3, as DNA: TGTGCCAGTAGTATCCAGACAGGGCCCGAGCAGTACTTC. It is translated as CASSIQTGPEQYF.

The chain recombines TRBV27 with TRBJ1-5; tentative D call: TRBD1 (5 bases). Germline V gene lookup returns CDR1 MNHEY and CDR2 SMNVEV (reference sequence). V lost 3 bases and J 5 bases, leaving 8 bases between the germline ends. This CDR3 has 13 residues. The CDR3 coding sequence is TGTGCCAGCAGTTTGGGGGGAGATCAGCCCCAGCATTTT. Encoded protein: CASSLGGDQPQHF.

This chain connects TRBV5-8 to TRBJ1-5; 8 bases map to TRBD1. The CDR3 is 15 amino acids. The germline gives CDR1 SGHTS, CDR2 YDEGEE. V lost 4 bases and J lost 4; bases outside the gene matches: 7. The DNA of the CDR3 is TGTGCCAGCAGCCTAGGGACAGGTTTTAATCAGCCCCAGCATTTT. Amino acid sequence: CASSLGTGFNQPQHF.

The chain links TRBV7-2 to TRBJ2-1, with TRBD2 matching over 10 bases. Trimming removed 5 bases from V and 4 bases from J; junction bases left unmatched: 5. Looked up from germline, CDR1 is SGHTA and CDR2 is FQGNSA. This CDR3 is 15 amino acids long. The CDR3 protein is CASSVGTSAYNEQFF. Written as DNA, the CDR3 is TGTGCCAGCAGCGTCGGGACTAGCGCGTACAATGAGCAGTTCTTC.

This chain uses TRBV11-1 with TRBJ1-2; D gene ambiguous. Germline values: CDR1 SGHAT, CDR2 FQDESV (reference sequence). The V gene lost 5 bases and the J gene lost 2 bases, with 12 bases spanning the gap. The CDR3 loop spans 14 amino acids. CDR3 in amino acids: CASSLPEGNYGYTF. The CDR3 DNA follows: TGTGCCAGCAGCCTGCCGGAGGGAAACTATGGCTACACCTTC. Based on the CDR3 plus reference TRBV11-1 and TRBJ1-2, the full variable domain is EAEVAQSPRYKITEKSQAVAFWCDPISGHATLYWYRQILGQGPELLVQFQDESVVDDSQLPKDRFSAERLKGVDSTLKIQPAELGDSAMYLCASSLPEGNYGYTFGSGTRLTVV.

Only one count was recorded for this clone. The chain uses TRBV18 and TRBJ2-7, with a weak D call TRBD1 (5 bases). The CDR3 length is 15 residues. Germline CDR1 KGHSH, CDR2 LQKENI. V shed 3 bases and J shed 2 bases, with 14 bases lying between them. The CDR3 is CASSPGRAETYEQYF. The CDR3 region has the DNA TGTGCCAGCTCACCGGGCAGGGCGGAAACCTACGAGCAGTACTTC.

The chain combines TRBV7-9 with TRBJ2-7, with TRBD1 matching over 7 bases. The CDR3 has 14 residues. The V segment lost 5 bases and the J segment 5 bases; nucleotides outside the gene matches: 9. Germline V gene data show CDR1 as SEHNR and CDR2 as FQNEAQ (reference sequence). This chain's CDR3 is CASSRQGEFDEQYF. The CDR3 nucleotides read TGTGCCAGCAGCCGCCAGGGGGAGTTCGACGAGCAGTACTTC.

The V gene is TRBV6-1, the J gene TRBJ1-2; TRBD1 might be the D (5 bases). Germline V gene sequence: CDR1 MNHNS, CDR2 SASEGT. The V and J ends lost 1 base and 4 bases respectively, with 10 bases between them. This CDR3 contains 14 residues. CDR3 nucleotide sequence: TGTGCCAGCAGTGAAGTGGAGGGGCCCTATGGCTACACCTTC. Its translation is CASSEVEGPYGYTF.

This sequence joins TRBV10-3 and TRBJ2-1, with 8 bases aligning to TRBD1. Germline V gene data show CDR1 as ENHRY and CDR2 as SYGVKD. V lost 6 bases to trimming and J lost 5 bases; unmatched junction nucleotides: 3. CDR3 size: 13 residues. CDR3 residues: CAIRGQDNNEQFF. The CDR3 DNA sequence: TGTGCCATCAGGGGACAGGATAACAATGAGCAGTTCTTC.

The chain combines TRBV27 with TRBJ1-5; no clear D gene. The CDR3 covers 16 residues. From germline, CDR1 is MNHEY and CDR2 SMNVEV (reference sequence). V was cut by 5 bases and J by 1 base, with 15 bases left in between. CDR3 nucleotide sequence: TGTGCCAGCAGTCCCAGTGCGGGAGAGAGCAATCAGCCCCAGCATTTT. It yields the protein CASSPSAGESNQPQHF.

This clone was found once. The chain carries TRBV28 and TRBJ2-5, with D perhaps TRBD1 (5 bases). Between the trimmed V and J ends, which lost 6 bases and 5 bases, there was a span of 16 bases. The CDR3 runs 14 residues. Germline CDR1 is MDHEN and CDR2 is SYDVKM. CDR3 in amino acids: CASRLRGFGETQYF. CDR3 DNA: TGTGCCAGCAGGTTAAGGGGCTTCGGCGAGACCCAGTACTTC.